This T cell receptor (beta chain) appears in the sequencing data of a study of Tregs in tolerant kidney transplant recipients. On this clone itself: Its antigen remains unknown.

Recipients received nonmyeloablative bone marrow transplants from related graft donors, with transient mixed chimerism. The length of the CDR3 is 13 residues. Germline CDR1 is SGHTA and CDR2 is FQGTGA. V gave up 5 bases and J gave up 5 bases, with 12 bases separating them. Clones were sequenced by immunoSEQ multiplex PCR, and TCRdb holds only the in-frame ones, with some missing. The sample holds some 50,000 clones, roughly nine tenths seen once. Study-wide results and caveats: Tolerant patients' donor-specific Tregs expanded beyond overall Tregs, suggesting antigen-driven growth.

The TCR comes from a human patient who received a combined kidney and bone marrow transplant. Some of the T cells might come from the graft donor. The starting material was CD8+ T cells from blood (PBMCs), obtained 12 months after the transplant. The chain recombines TRBV7-3 with TRBJ1-2; possible D gene TRBD1, 6 bases. This CDR3 reads CASSLDSRYGYTF. The CDR3 nucleotides read TGTGCCAGCAGCCTGGACAGCCGGTATGGCTACACCTTC.